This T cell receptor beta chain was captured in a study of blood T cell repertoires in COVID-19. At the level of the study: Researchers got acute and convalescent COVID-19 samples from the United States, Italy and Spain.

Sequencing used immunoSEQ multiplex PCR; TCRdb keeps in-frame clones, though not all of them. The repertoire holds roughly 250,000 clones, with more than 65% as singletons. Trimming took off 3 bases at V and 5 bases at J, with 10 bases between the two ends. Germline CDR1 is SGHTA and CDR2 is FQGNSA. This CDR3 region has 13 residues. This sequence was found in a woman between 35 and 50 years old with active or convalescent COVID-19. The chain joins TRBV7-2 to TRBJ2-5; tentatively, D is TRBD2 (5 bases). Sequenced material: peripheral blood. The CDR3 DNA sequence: TGTGCCAGCAGCTTTAGACTACGGGAGACCCAGTACTTC. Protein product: CASSFRLRETQYF. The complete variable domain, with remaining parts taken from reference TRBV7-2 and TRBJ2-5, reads GAGVSQSPSNKVTEKGKDVELRCDPISGHTALYWYRQSLGQGLEFLIYFQGNSAPDKSGLPSDRFSAERTGGSVSTLTIQRTQQEDSAVYLCASSFRLRETQYFGPGTRLLVL.